This TCR beta chain was observed in a study of vaccination effects on CD4 cells after COVID-19. Trimming cost V 5 bases and J 5 bases, with 13 bases left between them. In germline, CDR1 is MNHEY, CDR2 SMNVEV (reference sequence). The CDR3 totals 14 residues. Antigen-specific CD4+ T cells were expanded with viral peptide pools in the ViraFEST assay before sequencing. Culture lasted roughly 9 days before CD4+ T cell isolation. Everyone in the study got two shots of either the BNT162b2 or mRNA-1273 vaccine. Days 3 and 7 were when half the medium was replaced with IL-2 medium. Repertoires were generated with immunoSEQ multiplex PCR, while TCRdb's copy carries only in-frame clones and drops some. Of approximately 29,000 clones in the sample, over 70% are singletons; the top ten hold roughly a tenth. A remark on this clone: Its antigen is currently unknown.

The starting material was CD4+ T cells from PBMCs cultured with HCoV-NL63 spike peptides, obtained after COVID-19 vaccination. The rearrangement uses TRBV27 and TRBJ1-5, with a weak D call TRBD1 (6 bases). This receptor was taken from a human donor who received a COVID-19 vaccine. CDR3 sequence: CASSITGHYQPQHF. DNA of the CDR3: TGTGCCAGCAGTATCACAGGGCATTATCAGCCCCAGCATTTT.